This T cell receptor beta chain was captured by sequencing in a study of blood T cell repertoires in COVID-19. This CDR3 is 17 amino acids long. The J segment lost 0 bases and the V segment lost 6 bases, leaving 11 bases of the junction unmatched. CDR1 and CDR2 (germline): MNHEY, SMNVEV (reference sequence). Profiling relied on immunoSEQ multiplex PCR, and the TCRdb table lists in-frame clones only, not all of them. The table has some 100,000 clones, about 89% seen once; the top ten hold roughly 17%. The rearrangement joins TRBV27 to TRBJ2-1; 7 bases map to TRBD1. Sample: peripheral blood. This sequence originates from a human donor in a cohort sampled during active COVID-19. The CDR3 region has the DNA TGTGCCAGCAGGCCGGACAGGATTTACAGCTCCTACAATGAGCAGTTCTTC. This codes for CASRPDRIYSSYNEQFF.